This T cell receptor (beta chain) appears in the sequencing data of a study of blood T cell repertoires in COVID-19. V lost 3 bases and J lost 4, with 7 bases in between. Germline assignment: CDR1 DFQATT and CDR2 SNEGSKA (reference sequence). The CDR3 covers 11 residues. TCRdb's table, derived via immunoSEQ multiplex PCR, lists solely in-frame clones and lacks some. The sample has roughly 40,000 clones; over 80% are singletons. The sequence was obtained from a woman between 40 and 55 years old with acute or convalescent COVID-19. The chain carries TRBV20-1 and TRBJ2-7; tentative D call: TRBD2 (5 bases). The sample taken for sequencing was peripheral blood. The CDR3 DNA is TGCAGTGCTAGGATAGCGTACGAGCAGTACTTC. Encoded protein: CSARIAYEQYF.